The 24 T cell receptor beta chains listed next were all sequenced from one sample in a study of T cells in Graves' hyperthyroidism and ophthalmopathy. Amplified regions were TCR beta CDR3 sequences from RNA transcripts. Using the HTBI primer set, a first-round RT-PCR was run on the TCR CDR3. TCRdb recomputed calls from the multiplex PCR reads with MiXCR, one row per CDR3 protein. This sample has fewer than 600,000 distinct CDR3 sequences, with 12% to 15% found just once. The sample taken for sequencing was blood. The receptors originated from a woman between 40 and 50 years old with Graves' hyperthyroidism.

In its sample, this clonotype was seen many times. This chain links TRBV18 with TRBJ2-5; D is uncertain. Per the germline V gene, CDR1 is KGHSH and CDR2 is LQKENI. The CDR3 is 13 residues long. With 5 bases removed from V and 4 bases from J, the gap between germline ends came to 11 bases. The chain's CDR3 is CASSVMGSETQYF. CDR3 bases: TGTGCCAGCTCAGTCATGGGTTCAGAGACCCAGTACTTC.

This clonotype was seen at least ten times. This sequence joins TRBV5-1 and TRBJ2-1; D is perhaps TRBD2 (5 bases). CDR1 SGHRS and CDR2 YFSETQ come from the germline V gene. CDR3 length: 15 residues. Trimming left V 0 bases short and J 3 bases short, with 10 bases between. Written as DNA, the CDR3 is TGCGCCAGCAGCTTGGAGGAGGTTAGCTACAATGAGCAGTTCTTC. Protein sequence: CASSLEEVSYNEQFF.

This clonotype was recorded at least ten times. V gene TRBV5-1 combines with J gene TRBJ2-7; no firm D call. The CDR3 has 14 residues. V lost 0 bases, J lost 1 base, and 8 bases lay in between. Germline lookup yields CDR1 SGHRS and CDR2 YFSETQ. In DNA form, the CDR3 reads TGCGCCAGCAGCTTGGGACTGGATTCCTACGAGCAGTACTTC. The encoded protein is CASSLGLDSYEQYF.

The V and J genes are TRBV19 and TRBJ2-6, with D perhaps matching TRBD2 (5 bases). V lost 8 bases and J 0 bases, leaving 17 bases between the germline ends. CDR3 length equals 17 residues. Germline lookup yields CDR1 LNHDA and CDR2 SQIVND (reference sequence). The CDR3 DNA sequence: TGTGCCAGTCAAACTAGGACGGTGAGCTCTGGGGCCAACGTCCTGACTTTC. As protein: CASQTRTVSSGANVLTF.

This clonotype was detected a few times. V usage is TRBV20-1 and J usage is TRBJ1-5; a possible D gene is TRBD1 (6 bases). Germline CDR1 reads DFQATT; CDR2 reads SNEGSKA (reference sequence). This CDR3 has 15 residues. V was shortened by 0 bases and J by 4 bases, with 13 bases between the two germline ends. CDR3 DNA sequence: TGCAGTGCTAGAGAAAGCGGGACACCAAATCAGCCCCAGCATTTT. Translating gives CSARESGTPNQPQHF.

This clonotype has a count of ten or more. V and J are TRBV7-3 and TRBJ2-2; D uncertain. The germline V and J ends were trimmed by 0 bases and 4 bases, with 3 bases remaining between them. Germline V gene sequence: CDR1 SGHTA, CDR2 FQGTGA. The CDR3 is made up of 13 amino acids. The CDR3 loop is CASSLTSTGELFF. Written as DNA, the CDR3 is TGTGCCAGCAGCTTAACCAGCACCGGGGAGCTGTTTTTT.

The chain joins TRBV18 to TRBJ2-1, with D unresolved. The V and J ends lost 3 bases and 5 bases respectively, with 8 bases between them. Per the germline V gene, CDR1 is KGHSH and CDR2 is LQKENI. CDR3 length: 13 residues. The CDR3 bases are TGTGCCAGCTCACCTCCGAGCCACAATGAGCAGTTCTTC. This encodes CASSPPSHNEQFF.

The chain combines TRBV20-1 with TRBJ2-2, with 11 positions matching TRBD1. The CDR3 runs to 14 residues. Per the germline V gene, CDR1 is DFQATT and CDR2 is SNEGSKA (reference sequence). Losses at the gene ends were 7 bases for V and 4 bases for J; bases not matched to a gene: 5. As DNA, the CDR3 is TGCAGTGTAAGGGACAGGGGGATCACCGGGGAGCTGTTTTTT. Protein sequence: CSVRDRGITGELFF.

This clonotype has a handful of counts. The genes are TRBV9 and TRBJ2-3, with 10 bases identical to TRBD2. The CDR3 runs 15 residues. V lost 4 bases and J lost 2; bases outside the gene matches: 4. In germline, CDR1 is SGDLS, CDR2 YYNGEE. CDR3: CASSPGTSDTDTQYF. CDR3 nucleotide sequence: TGTGCCAGCAGCCCAGGGACTAGCGACACAGATACGCAGTATTTT.

As concerns this clonotype: A much larger clone lies one base from this, so it may be a read error. The rearrangement joins TRBV18 to TRBJ1-4, with TRBD1 matching 12 bases. Germline V gene lookup returns CDR1 KGHSH and CDR2 LQKENI. The length of the CDR3 is 18 residues. The DNA for the CDR3 is TGTGCCAGCTCACCGGGACAGGGGGCGGTTCGGACTAATGAAAAACTGCTTTTT. Its translation: CASSPGQGAVRTNEKLLF.

This CDR3 is CASSSSVRTGGYEQYF. The CDR3 region has the DNA TGTGCCAGCAGTTCTTCCGTCCGGACAGGGGGCTACGAGCAGTACTTC. V gene TRBV7-9 combines with J gene TRBJ2-7; 10 bases match TRBD1. V lost 6 bases, J lost 3 bases, and 11 bases stayed unmatched. This CDR3 is built from 16 residues. Germline V CDR1 and CDR2: SEHNR, FQNEAQ (reference sequence).

The chain is built from TRBV20-1 and TRBJ2-2, with 10 nucleotides matching TRBD2. The CDR3 is 16 amino acids. After removal of 6 bases from V and 1 base from J, the junction contained 8 bases not matched to a gene. Germline loops: CDR1 DFQATT, CDR2 SNEGSKA (reference sequence). The CDR3: CSAPIRTSGNTGELFF. DNA of the CDR3: TGCAGTGCCCCCATCCGGACTAGCGGGAACACCGGGGAGCTGTTTTTT.

Regarding this clonotype: A clone one base away is much larger, so this may be a read error. This chain uses TRBV27 with TRBJ2-3; D tentatively fits TRBD1 or TRBD2 (5 bases each). The CDR3 is made up of 13 amino acids. CDR1 is MNHEY and CDR2 is SMNVEV in the germline V gene (reference sequence). In DNA form, the CDR3 reads TGTGTCAGCAGTGGGACCATAACAGATACGCAGTATTTT. Translation: CVSSGTITDTQYF.

This clonotype was observed at least ten times. The J gene is TRBJ2-4, the V gene TRBV28; D is uncertain. The germline V gene has CDR1 MDHEN and CDR2 SYDVKM. This CDR3 is built from 14 residues. V was cut by 7 bases and J by 0 bases, with 10 bases left in between. CDR3 region: CASNGPIAKNIQYF. The CDR3 nucleotides read TGTGCCAGCAATGGACCGATAGCCAAAAACATTCAGTACTTC.

This chain uses TRBV2 with TRBJ2-1; 10 bases map to TRBD1. This CDR3 has 15 residues. Germline V gene data show CDR1 as SNHLY and CDR2 as FYNNEI. The trim removed 8 bases at V and 12 bases at J, leaving 16 bases unmatched. The CDR3 nucleotides are TGTGCCAGCCGCCCGGGGACAGGGGAAGCCGGGGGGCAGTTCTTC. It translates to CASRPGTGEAGGQFF.

This clonotype was observed at least ten times. The chain combines TRBV20-1 with TRBJ2-3; 11 bases are shared with TRBD1. Looked up from germline, CDR1 is DFQATT and CDR2 is SNEGSKA (reference sequence). The CDR3 covers 14 residues. Trimming cost V 3 bases and J 5 bases; bases outside gene matches: 4. The CDR3 coding sequence is TGCAGTGCTAGGAGGGGACAGGGGGTAGATACGCAGTATTTT. It codes for CSARRGQGVDTQYF.

This clonotype was seen ten or more times. The CDR3 coding sequence is TGCGCCAGCAGACTAGCGGGAGGGAGCACAGATACGCAGTATTTT. Translated, it gives CASRLAGGSTDTQYF. The chain has TRBV5-1 and TRBJ2-3; TRBD2 agrees at 13 bases. Germline V gene sequence: CDR1 SGHRS, CDR2 YFSETQ. The V and J ends lost 5 bases and 0 bases, in that order; junction bases with no gene match: 0. The CDR3 covers 15 residues.

The chain couples TRBV5-6 to TRBJ2-2, with D possibly TRBD1 on 5 matching bases. Germline V gene sequence: CDR1 SGHDT, CDR2 YYEEEE. V was cut by 2 bases and J by 2 bases, with 10 bases left in between. The CDR3 has 15 residues. CDR3 region: CASSFPRDNTGELFF. Written as DNA, the CDR3 is TGTGCCAGCAGCTTCCCCAGGGATAACACCGGGGAGCTGTTTTTT.

This clonotype has ten or more counts. The V gene is TRBV29-1, the J gene TRBJ2-7; the match to TRBD1 covers 10 bases. V was pared by 1 base and J by 1 base, with 4 bases of the junction left unmatched. The CDR3 has 15 residues. Germline-derived CDR1 and CDR2 are SQVTM and ANQGSEA. DNA for the CDR3: TGCAGCGTTGAAGGGGGACAGGGGCTTTCCTACGAGCAGTACTTC. The encoded protein is CSVEGGQGLSYEQYF.

This clonotype was counted ten times or more. Germline and junction disagree at one end, which may indicate a read error. V and J are TRBV11-2 and TRBJ2-7, with D uncertain. This CDR3 comprises 12 residues. The V gene's germline CDR1 is SGHAT and CDR2 FQNNGV. The CDR3 protein is CASSSAVYGQYF. Here the CDR3 DNA reads TGTGCCAGCAGCTCGGCGGTCTACGGGCAGTACTTC.

Only a few counts were recorded for this clonotype. The chain joins TRBV19 to TRBJ1-5; 7 bases match TRBD1. Germline CDR1 LNHDA, CDR2 SQIVND (reference sequence). CDR3 size: 14 residues. V trimming: 9 bases; J trimming: 4 bases; junction bases outside the gene matches: 9. The CDR3 bases are TGTGCCAGCTCCGGGACAGCCATTAATCAGCCCCAGCATTTT. Residues: CASSGTAINQPQHF.

The V and J genes are TRBV6-1 and TRBJ2-7; D gene uncertain. CDR3 length equals 14 residues. V was clipped by 10 bases and J by 4 bases, with 20 bases between them. CDR1 and CDR2 (germline): MNHNS, SASEGT. The CDR3 loop is CATTAGLSRYEQYF. DNA of the CDR3: TGTGCCACCACTGCCGGCCTCAGTCGTTACGAGCAGTACTTC.

This clonotype has at least ten counts. The chain has TRBV6-1 and TRBJ2-2; 8 nucleotides match TRBD2. V was pared by 4 bases and J by 3 bases, with 16 bases of the junction left unmatched. Germline-derived CDR1 and CDR2 are MNHNS and SASEGT. The CDR3 sequence is 19 residues long. CDR3 DNA: TGTGCCAGCAGTGCTTTAGCGGGGAGTCCGGTCGTGGACACCGGGGAGCTGTTTTTT. Translation gives CASSALAGSPVVDTGELFF.

There are many counts of this clonotype. The V and J genes are TRBV6-1 and TRBJ1-1; D unclear. Trimming took off 4 bases at V and 5 bases at J, with 14 bases between the two ends. From germline, CDR1 is MNHNS and CDR2 SASEGT. The CDR3 sequence is 14 residues long. CDR3 nucleotide sequence: TGTGCCAGCAGTGCCCGGACCACAGTAACTGAAGCTTTCTTT. Protein sequence: CASSARTTVTEAFF.